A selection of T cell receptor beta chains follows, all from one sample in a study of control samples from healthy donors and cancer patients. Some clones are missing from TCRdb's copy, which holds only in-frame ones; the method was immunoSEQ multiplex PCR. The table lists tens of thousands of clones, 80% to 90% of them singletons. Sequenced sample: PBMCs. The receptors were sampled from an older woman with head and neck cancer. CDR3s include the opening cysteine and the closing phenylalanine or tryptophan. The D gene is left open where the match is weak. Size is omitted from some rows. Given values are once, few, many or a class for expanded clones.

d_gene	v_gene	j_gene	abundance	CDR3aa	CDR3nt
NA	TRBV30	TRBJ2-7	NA	CAWSTGYEQYF	TGTGCCTGGAGCACAGGCTACGAGCAGTACTTC
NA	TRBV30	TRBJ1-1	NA	CAWSVPMNTEAFF	TGTGCCTGGAGTGTACCGATGAACACTGAAGCTTTCTTT
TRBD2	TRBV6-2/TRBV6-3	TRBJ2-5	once	CASSYYGTSFAGETQYF	TGTGCCAGCAGTTACTACGGGACTAGTTTCGCTGGGGAGACCCAGTACTTC
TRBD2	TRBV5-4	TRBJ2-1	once	CASRGELASNEQFF	TGTGCCAGCAGGGGGGAACTAGCGTCCAATGAGCAGTTCTTC
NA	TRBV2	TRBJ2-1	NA	CASSERGYLRFDEQFF	TGTGCCAGCAGTGAACGGGGCTACTTACGGTTCGATGAGCAGTTCTTC
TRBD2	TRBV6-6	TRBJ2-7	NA	CASTDGLAGHEQYF	TGTGCCAGCACCGACGGACTAGCGGGTCACGAGCAGTACTTC
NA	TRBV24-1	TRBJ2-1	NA	CATSLNNEQFF	TGTGCCACCAGCCTTAACAATGAGCAGTTCTTC
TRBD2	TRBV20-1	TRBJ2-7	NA	CSASRIKASGFEQYF	TGCAGTGCTAGTCGTATCAAGGCTAGCGGGTTCGAGCAGTACTTC
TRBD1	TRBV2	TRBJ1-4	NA	CASSTRDRREKLFF	TGTGCCAGCAGTACCCGGGACAGGCGAGAAAAACTGTTTTTT
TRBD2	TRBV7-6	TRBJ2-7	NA	CASSLGSGIYYEQYF	TGTGCCAGCAGCTTAGGTAGCGGGATTTATTACGAGCAGTACTTC
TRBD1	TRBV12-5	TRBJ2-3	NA	CASGTGTVRTDTQYF	TGTGCTAGTGGCACCGGGACAGTGCGCACAGATACGCAGTATTTT
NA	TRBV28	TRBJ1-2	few	CATPNGTAQHGYTF	TGTGCCACCCCTAACGGGACCGCTCAACATGGCTACACCTTC
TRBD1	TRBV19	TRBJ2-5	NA	CASSIPGQGAGETQYF	TGTGCCAGTAGTATTCCCGGACAGGGGGCGGGAGAGACCCAGTACTTC
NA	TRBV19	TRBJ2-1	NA	CASSISPPNEQFF	TGTGCCAGTAGTATAAGCCCCCCCAATGAGCAGTTCTTC
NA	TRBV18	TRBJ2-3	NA	CASSPSGGGNPDTQYF	TGTGCCAGCTCACCATCGGGGGGCGGTAATCCAGATACGCAGTATTTT
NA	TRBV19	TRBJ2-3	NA	CASSIGRDTQYF	TGTGCCAGTAGTATCGGAAGGGATACGCAGTATTTT
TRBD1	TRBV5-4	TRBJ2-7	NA	CASSTQRTGSYEQYF	TGTGCCAGCAGCACGCAAAGGACAGGGAGCTACGAGCAGTACTTC
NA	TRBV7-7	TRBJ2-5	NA	CASSLFGEWETQYF	TGTGCCAGCAGCTTATTTGGCGAGTGGGAGACCCAGTACTTC
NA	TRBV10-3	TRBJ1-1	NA	CAISADGRGNTEAFF	TGTGCCATCAGTGCGGACGGGAGAGGGAACACTGAAGCTTTCTTT
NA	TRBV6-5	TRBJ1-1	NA	CASSYKFNTEAFF	TGTGCCAGCAGTTACAAGTTCAACACTGAAGCTTTCTTT
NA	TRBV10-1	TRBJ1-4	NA	CASAPTTTANEKLFF	TGCGCCAGCGCGCCCACGACGACGGCTAATGAAAAACTGTTTTTT
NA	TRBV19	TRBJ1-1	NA	CASEGTGRADTEAFF	TGTGCCAGTGAGGGAACAGGGCGGGCGGACACTGAAGCTTTCTTT
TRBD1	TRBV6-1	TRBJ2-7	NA	CASSQATGTGLPKQYF	TGTGCCAGCAGTCAAGCTACCGGGACAGGGCTTCCTAAGCAGTACTTC
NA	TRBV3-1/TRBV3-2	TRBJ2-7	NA	CASSSQVNYEQYF	TGTGCCAGCAGCTCACAGGTTAACTACGAGCAGTACTTC
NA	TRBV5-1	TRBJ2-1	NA	CASSLGERYNEQFF	TGCGCCAGCAGCTTGGGGGAAAGATACAATGAGCAGTTCTTC
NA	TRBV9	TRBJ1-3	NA	CASSSGRGRGVSGNTIYF	TGTGCCAGCAGCTCAGGCAGGGGCAGGGGCGTCTCTGGAAACACCATATATTTT
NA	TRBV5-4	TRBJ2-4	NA	CASSSPGKLAKNIQYF	TGTGCCAGCAGTTCACCGGGAAAACTAGCCAAAAACATTCAGTACTTC
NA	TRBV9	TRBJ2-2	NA	CASSRPESFGNPTGELFF	TGTGCCAGCAGCCGACCCGAGTCCTTTGGGAACCCCACCGGGGAGCTGTTTTTT
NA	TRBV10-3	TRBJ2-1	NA	CAISDVDASSYNEQFF	TGTGCCATCAGCGACGTGGACGCGAGCTCCTACAATGAGCAGTTCTTC
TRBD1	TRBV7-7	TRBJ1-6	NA	CASTRTGQGQNSPLHF	TGTGCCAGCACCAGAACAGGACAGGGCCAGAATTCACCCCTCCACTTT
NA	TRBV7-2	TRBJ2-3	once	CASSLFPGADTQYF	TGTGCCAGCAGCTTATTCCCCGGGGCAGATACGCAGTATTTT
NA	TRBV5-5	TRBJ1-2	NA	CASSSGIAEVYGYTF	TGTGCCAGCAGTTCCGGGATCGCTGAAGTCTATGGCTACACCTTC
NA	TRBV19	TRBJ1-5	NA	CASISIAFGNQPQHF	TGTGCCAGTATTTCGATTGCTTTCGGGAATCAGCCCCAGCATTTT
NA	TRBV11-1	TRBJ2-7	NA	CASSLGASANYEQYF	TGTGCCAGCAGCTTAGGAGCTAGCGCGAACTACGAGCAGTACTTC
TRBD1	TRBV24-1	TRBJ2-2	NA	CATRTGNTGELFF	TGTGCCACACGGACAGGAAACACCGGGGAGCTGTTTTTT
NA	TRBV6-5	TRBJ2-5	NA	CASSTPGETQYF	TGTGCCAGCAGCACGCCAGGGGAGACCCAGTACTTC
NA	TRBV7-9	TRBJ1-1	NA	CASSLDHSGRTEAFF	TGTGCCAGCAGCTTAGATCACAGCGGTAGGACTGAAGCTTTCTTT
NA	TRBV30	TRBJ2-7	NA	CAILTQGTYEQYF	TGTGCCATCCTTACGCAGGGGACATACGAGCAGTACTTC
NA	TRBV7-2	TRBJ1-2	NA	CASSPSHTLIYGYTF	TGTGCCAGCAGCCCCTCCCATACCCTCATCTATGGCTACACCTTC
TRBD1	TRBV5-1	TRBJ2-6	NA	CASSATGGAGANVLTF	TGCGCCAGCAGCGCAACAGGGGGCGCTGGGGCCAACGTCCTGACTTTC
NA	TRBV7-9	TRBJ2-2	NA	CASSPYRGGISTGELFF	TGTGCCAGCAGCCCCTACAGGGGGGGAATCAGCACCGGGGAGCTGTTTTTT
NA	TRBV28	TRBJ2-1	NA	CASSPLATNEQFF	TGTGCCAGCAGTCCCCTAGCGACCAATGAGCAGTTCTTC
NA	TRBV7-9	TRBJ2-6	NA	CASSLSNVLTF	TGTGCCAGCAGCCTCTCCAACGTCCTGACTTTC
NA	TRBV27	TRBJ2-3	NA	CASSSRLDTGRADTQYF	TGTGCCAGCAGTAGTAGACTAGACACGGGGCGGGCAGATACGCAGTATTTT
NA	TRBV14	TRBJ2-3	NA	CASSQARLGTDTQYF	TGTGCCAGCAGCCAAGCCCGCCTAGGAACAGATACGCAGTATTTT
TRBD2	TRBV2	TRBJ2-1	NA	CASRGDGLAGASEQFF	TGTGCCAGCAGAGGGGATGGACTAGCGGGAGCGAGTGAGCAGTTCTTC
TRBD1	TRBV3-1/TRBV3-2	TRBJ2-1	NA	CASRRDRDAHEQFF	TGTGCCAGCAGACGGGACAGGGACGCGCATGAGCAGTTCTTC
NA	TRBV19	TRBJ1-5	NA	CASSSRGWEYSNQPQHF	TGTGCCAGTAGTAGCAGGGGATGGGAATATAGCAATCAGCCCCAGCATTTT
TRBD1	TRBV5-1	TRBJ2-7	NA	CASSLGTGGSYEQYF	TGCGCCAGCAGCTTGGGGACAGGGGGCTCCTACGAGCAGTACTTC
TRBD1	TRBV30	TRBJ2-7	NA	CAWRRSDREYEQYF	TGTGCCTGGAGAAGGTCGGACAGGGAGTACGAGCAGTACTTC
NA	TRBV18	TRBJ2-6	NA	CASSPPGGSGANVLTF	TGTGCCAGCTCACCACCTGGGGGGTCTGGGGCCAACGTCCTGACTTTC
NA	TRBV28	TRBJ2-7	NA	CASSYGYEQYF	TGTGCCAGCAGTTATGGCTACGAGCAGTACTTC
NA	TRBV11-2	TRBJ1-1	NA	CASSLFSGNTEAFF	TGTGCCAGCAGCTTATTCTCTGGGAACACTGAAGCTTTCTTT
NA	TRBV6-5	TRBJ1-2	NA	CASSYAAGAANYGYTF	TGTGCCAGCAGTTACGCGGCAGGGGCTGCTAACTATGGCTACACCTTC
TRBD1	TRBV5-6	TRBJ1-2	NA	CASSLFTGVDYGYTF	TGTGCCAGCAGCTTGTTTACAGGGGTTGATTATGGCTACACCTTC
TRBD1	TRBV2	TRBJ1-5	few	CATSGQGGNQPQHF	TGTGCCACTTCGGGACAGGGAGGCAATCAGCCCCAGCATTTT
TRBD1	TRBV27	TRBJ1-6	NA	CASTVDRGIDSPLHF	TGTGCCAGCACCGTGGACAGGGGTATCGATTCACCCCTCCACTTT